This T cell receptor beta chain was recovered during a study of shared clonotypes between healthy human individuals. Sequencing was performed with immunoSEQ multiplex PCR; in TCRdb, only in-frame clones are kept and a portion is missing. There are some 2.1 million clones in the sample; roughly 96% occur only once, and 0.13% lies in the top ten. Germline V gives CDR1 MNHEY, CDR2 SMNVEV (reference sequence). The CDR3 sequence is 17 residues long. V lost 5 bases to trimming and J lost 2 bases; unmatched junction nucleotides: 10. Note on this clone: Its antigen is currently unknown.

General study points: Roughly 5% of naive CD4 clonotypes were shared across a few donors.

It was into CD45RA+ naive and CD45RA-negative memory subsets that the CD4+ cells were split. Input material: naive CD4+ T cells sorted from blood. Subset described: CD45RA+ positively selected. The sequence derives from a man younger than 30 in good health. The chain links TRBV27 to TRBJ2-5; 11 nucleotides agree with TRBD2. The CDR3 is CASSLGASGRRQETQYF. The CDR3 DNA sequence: TGTGCCAGCAGTCTCGGGGCTAGCGGGAGGAGACAAGAGACCCAGTACTTC.